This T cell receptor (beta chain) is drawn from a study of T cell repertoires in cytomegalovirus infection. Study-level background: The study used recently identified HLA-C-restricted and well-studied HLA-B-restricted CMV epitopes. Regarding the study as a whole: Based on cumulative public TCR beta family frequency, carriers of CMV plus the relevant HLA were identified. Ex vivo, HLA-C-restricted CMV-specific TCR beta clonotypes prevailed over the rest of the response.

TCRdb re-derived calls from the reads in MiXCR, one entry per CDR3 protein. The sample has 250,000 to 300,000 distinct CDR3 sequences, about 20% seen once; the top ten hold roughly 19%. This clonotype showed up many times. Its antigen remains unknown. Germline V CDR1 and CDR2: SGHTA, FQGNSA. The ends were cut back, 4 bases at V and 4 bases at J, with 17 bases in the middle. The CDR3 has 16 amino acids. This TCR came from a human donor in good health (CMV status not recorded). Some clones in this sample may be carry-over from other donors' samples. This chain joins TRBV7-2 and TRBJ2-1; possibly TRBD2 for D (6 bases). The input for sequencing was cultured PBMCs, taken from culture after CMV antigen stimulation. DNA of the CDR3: TGTGCCAGCAGCTACCAAAGCGGGTCTTGGTACAATGAGCAGTTCTTC. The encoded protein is CASSYQSGSWYNEQFF.